The 2 T cell receptor beta chains below all came from one sample that was sequenced in a study of cytomegalovirus exposure and HLA in healthy donors (TCRdb year 2017). Libraries were constructed by the immunoSEQ multiplex PCR assay. A mixture of 60 forward primers for TCR Vbeta segments and 13 reverse primers for TCR Jbeta segments was used in the multiplex PCR. This is the immuneACCESS table as TCRdb keeps it, with only in-frame sequences that have V and J called. A part of the clones is gone; compared with another copy, unresolved V genes explain less than half, and the rest is unexplained. A total of 100,000 to 150,000 clones appear in this sample, 70% to 85% of them only once. In total, the top ten clones hold 2.5% to 3.5% of the sample. The sample taken for sequencing was PBMCs. The receptors derive from a woman in her 50s in good health and CMV-seronegative.

The CDR3 sequence: CASSEPSGRWTDTQYF. CDR3 bases: TGCGCCAGCAGTGAGCCTAGCGGGAGGTGGACAGATACGCAGTATTTT. The chain couples TRBV10-1 to TRBJ2-3; 11 nucleotides match TRBD2. There are 16 residues in the CDR3. In germline, CDR1 is WNHNN, CDR2 SYGVQD (reference sequence). V was clipped by 2 bases and J by 3 bases; unmatched bases: 4.

The V and J genes are TRBV7-7 and TRBJ2-5, with D maybe TRBD2 (5 bases). Germline V CDR1 and CDR2: SSHAT, FNYEAQ (reference sequence). This CDR3 comprises 16 residues. The V gene lost 5 bases and the J gene lost 2 bases, with 18 bases spanning the gap. In DNA, the CDR3 is TGTGCCAGCAGCCCCCGGGGTAGTAGCTGGCAAGAGACCCAGTACTTC. Its translation: CASSPRGSSWQETQYF.